This T cell receptor beta chain was identified during a study of shared clonotypes between healthy human individuals. Study findings and constraints: The sole specimen, blood, was sampled, and tissue repertoires likely differ.

Profiled with immunoSEQ multiplex PCR; TCRdb holds only in-frame clones, not every one. The sample consists of about half a million clones, about four fifths of them appearing once. Worth noting for this clone: The antigen is unknown.

Study donors comprised healthy, HIV-negative adults devoid of recent acute infection or vaccination. The V gene's germline CDR1 is LNHNV and CDR2 YYDKDF (reference sequence). The CDR3 sequence is 16 residues long. Trimming shortened V by 1 base and J by 3 bases, and 12 bases separated the two germline ends. The receptor comes from a woman in her 40s in good health. Some clones in this sample may be carry-over from other donors' samples. Sample: PBMCs. This chain joins TRBV15 and TRBJ1-4; D not certain. The CDR3 protein is CATSRGQLGANEKLFF. DNA for the CDR3: TGTGCCACCAGCAGAGGCCAACTTGGGGCTAATGAAAAACTGTTTTTT.